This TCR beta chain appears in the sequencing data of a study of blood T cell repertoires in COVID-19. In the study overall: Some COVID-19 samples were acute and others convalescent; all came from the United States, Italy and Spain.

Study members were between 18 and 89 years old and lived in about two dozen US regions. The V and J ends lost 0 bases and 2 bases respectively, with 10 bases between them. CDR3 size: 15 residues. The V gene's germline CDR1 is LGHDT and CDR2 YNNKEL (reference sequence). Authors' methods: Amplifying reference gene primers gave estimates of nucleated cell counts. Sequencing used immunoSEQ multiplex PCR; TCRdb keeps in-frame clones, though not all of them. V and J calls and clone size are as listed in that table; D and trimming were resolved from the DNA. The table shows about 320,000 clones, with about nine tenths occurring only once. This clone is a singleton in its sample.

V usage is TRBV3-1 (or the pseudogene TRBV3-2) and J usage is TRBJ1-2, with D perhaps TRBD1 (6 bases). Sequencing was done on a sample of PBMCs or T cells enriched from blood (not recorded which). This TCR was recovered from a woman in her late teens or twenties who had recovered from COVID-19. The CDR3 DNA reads TGTGCCAGCAGCCAAGAACCCGGACAGAACTATGGCTACACCTTC. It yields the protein CASSQEPGQNYGYTF.